This entry lists 20 T cell receptor beta chains sequenced from one sample in a study of blood T cell repertoires in COVID-19. Data came from immunoSEQ multiplex PCR; TCRdb stores just in-frame clones and leaves some out. This sample has hundreds of thousands of clones, with less than 90% found just once. The sequencing input was peripheral blood. The receptors shown here come from a middle-aged man with acute or convalescent COVID-19.

The chain uses TRBV5-4 and TRBJ1-1; maybe TRBD1 (5 bases). V was trimmed by 4 bases and J by 2 bases, leaving 15 bases between them. The germline gives CDR1 SGHNT, CDR2 YYREEE (reference sequence). The CDR3 sequence is 15 residues long. The CDR3 sequence is CASSIPQGANTEAFF. In nucleotides, the CDR3 is TGTGCCAGCAGCATCCCCCAAGGGGCAAACACTGAAGCTTTCTTT.

This chain connects TRBV18 to TRBJ2-4, with 8 bases that match TRBD2. Per the germline V gene, CDR1 is KGHSH and CDR2 is LQKENI. The CDR3 sequence is 16 residues long. V was clipped by 0 bases and J by 6 bases; unmatched bases: 7. The CDR3 bases are TGTGCCAGCTCACCACCGGGACTAGGGGAAGGAAACATTCAGTACTTC. Encoded protein: CASSPPGLGEGNIQYF. Full variable domain (rest looked up from reference TRBV18 and TRBJ2-4): NAGVMQNPRHLVRRRGQEARLRCSPMKGHSHVYWYRQLPEEGLKFMVYLQKENIIDESGMPKERFSAEFPKEGPSILRIQQVVRGDSAAYFCASSPPGLGEGNIQYFGAGTRLSVL.

This clone has just one count. This chain connects TRBV18 to TRBJ2-7; 7 bases fit TRBD1. Germline assignment: CDR1 KGHSH and CDR2 LQKENI. The CDR3 has 14 residues. V gave up 4 bases and J gave up 0 bases; unmatched junction bases: 3. In DNA, the CDR3 is TGTGCCAGCTCACTAGGACAGGACTCCTACGAGCAGTACTTC. It translates to CASSLGQDSYEQYF.

The rearrangement links TRBV7-9 to TRBJ2-7, with 8 bases matching TRBD1. V gave up 1 base and J gave up 3 bases; unmatched junction bases: 5. Germline V lookup: CDR1 SEHNR, CDR2 FQNEAQ (reference sequence). The CDR3 is 15 residues long. The DNA for the CDR3 is TGTGCCAGCAGCTTAGAACAGGGGGTCCTCTACGAGCAGTACTTC. Translating gives CASSLEQGVLYEQYF.

CDR3 amino acids: CAWTPTGRSNQPQHF. In DNA, the CDR3 is TGTGCCTGGACCCCGACAGGGCGGTCTAATCAGCCCCAGCATTTT. This chain joins TRBV30 and TRBJ1-5; TRBD1 agrees at 7 bases. The CDR3 has 15 residues. Germline V gene sequence: CDR1 GTSNPN, CDR2 SVGIG (reference sequence). V lost 4 bases, J lost 4 bases, and 10 bases stayed unmatched.

The chain employs TRBV2 and TRBJ1-6, with D unclear. V was shortened by 6 bases and J by 11 bases, with 11 bases between the two germline ends. The CDR3 has 12 amino acids. Germline V lookup: CDR1 SNHLY, CDR2 FYNNEI. CDR3 protein: CASSLLVPPLHF. The CDR3 nucleotides are TGTGCCAGCAGCTTACTAGTCCCACCCCTCCACTTT.

This clone is a singleton in its sample. The V call is TRBV6-5, the J call TRBJ2-1, with D uncertain. Germline-derived CDR1 and CDR2 are MNHEY and SVGAGI. The CDR3 sequence is 13 residues long. V was clipped by 6 bases and J by 2 bases, with 8 bases between them. The CDR3 nucleotides read TGTGCCAGCAGGGCTGGCACCTACAATGAGCAGTTCTTC. It yields the protein CASRAGTYNEQFF.

This chain links TRBV19 with TRBJ2-3; weak D call: TRBD2 (6 bases). The V and J ends lost 5 bases and 14 bases respectively, with 17 bases between them. Germline V lookup: CDR1 LNHDA, CDR2 SQIVND (reference sequence). This CDR3 has 12 residues. The CDR3 region has the DNA TGTGCCAGTAGTCCTCAACCGGGACTCCCGTATTTT. It yields the protein CASSPQPGLPYF.

The rearrangement links TRBV5-1 to TRBJ1-1, with TRBD1 matching over 8 bases. The CDR3 spans 16 residues. Germline V gene lookup returns CDR1 SGHRS and CDR2 YFSETQ. V gave up 5 bases and J gave up 0 bases; unmatched junction bases: 9. In DNA form, the CDR3 reads TGCGCCAGCAGTTCCGGACAGGGATCTATGAACACTGAAGCTTTCTTT. As protein: CASSSGQGSMNTEAFF.

V usage is TRBV29-1 and J usage is TRBJ2-7, with TRBD2 matching 9 bases. The CDR3 runs to 17 residues. The J segment lost 0 bases and the V segment lost 0 bases, leaving 9 bases of the junction unmatched. Germline lookup yields CDR1 SQVTM and CDR2 ANQGSEA. The CDR3 reads CSVEDPRSSGNSYEQYF. The CDR3 DNA sequence: TGCAGCGTTGAAGATCCGAGGTCTAGCGGGAACTCCTACGAGCAGTACTTC.

This chain links TRBV19 with TRBJ1-5, with a possible D match to TRBD1 (6 bases). Trimming removed 5 bases at V and 6 bases at J, with 17 bases between. The CDR3 spans 15 residues. CDR1 is LNHDA, CDR2 SQIVND, per germline (reference sequence). CDR3 nucleotide sequence: TGTGCCAGTAGTGCTACAGGGTATCGCGGTCAGCCCCAGCATTTT. Its protein product is CASSATGYRGQPQHF.

The rearrangement joins TRBV5-5 to TRBJ1-6; possibly TRBD1 for D (5 bases). The CDR3 has 16 amino acids. Germline V CDR1 and CDR2: SGHKS, YYEKEE (reference sequence). Trimming stripped 2 bases from V and 1 base from J, with 10 bases between. This CDR3 is CASSLGHQSYNSPLHF. CDR3 DNA: TGTGCCAGCAGCTTAGGACACCAGTCCTATAATTCACCCCTCCACTTT.

V gene TRBV5-1 combines with J gene TRBJ2-3, with D possibly TRBD2 on 6 matching bases. V was shortened by 3 bases and J by 3 bases, with 11 bases between the two germline ends. This CDR3 has 14 residues. The germline gives CDR1 SGHRS, CDR2 YFSETQ. The CDR3 coding sequence is TGCGCCAGCAGCTCGGGGGTTGGGACAGATACGCAGTATTTT. It yields the protein CASSSGVGTDTQYF. The complete variable domain, with remaining parts taken from reference TRBV5-1 and TRBJ2-3, reads KAGVTQTPRYLIKTRGQQVTLSCSPISGHRSVSWYQQTPGQGLQFLFEYFSETQRNKGNFPGRFSGRQFSNSRSEMNVSTLELGDSALYLCASSSGVGTDTQYFGPGTRLTVL.

The chain combines TRBV20-1 with TRBJ2-7; D ambiguous. Germline CDR1 DFQATT, CDR2 SNEGSKA (reference sequence). The CDR3 spans 10 residues. Trimming stripped 0 bases from V and 5 bases from J, with 2 bases between. The CDR3 here is CSARDNEQYF. CDR3 sequence (DNA): TGCAGTGCTAGAGATAACGAGCAGTACTTC.

The chain combines TRBV30 with TRBJ2-7; weak D call: TRBD2 (6 bases). This CDR3 comprises 15 residues. Between the trimmed V and J ends, which lost 3 bases and 3 bases, there was a span of 18 bases. In germline, CDR1 is GTSNPN, CDR2 SVGIG (reference sequence). CDR3 residues: CAWSTATGRGYEQYF. The DNA of the CDR3 is TGTGCCTGGAGCACAGCTACCGGGAGAGGCTACGAGCAGTACTTC. Drawing the rest from reference TRBV30 and TRBJ2-7, the complete variable domain is SQTIHQWPATLVQPVGSPLSLECTVEGTSNPNLYWYRQAAGRGLQLLFYSVGIGQISSEVPQNLSASRPQDRQFILSSKKLLLSDSGFYLCAWSTATGRGYEQYFGPGTRLTVT.

The chain has TRBV19 and TRBJ2-7, with 7 bases lining up with TRBD1. Germline CDR1 reads LNHDA; CDR2 reads SQIVND (reference sequence). The CDR3 runs to 15 residues. Trimming took 6 bases from V and 2 from J; bases not matched to a gene: 10. CDR3 protein: CASSHDRVFPYEQYF. CDR3 in DNA: TGTGCCAGTAGCCACGACAGGGTTTTTCCCTACGAGCAGTACTTC.

J is TRBJ2-7 and V is TRBV11-2, with D tentatively TRBD1 (6 bases). V was pared by 5 bases and J by 3 bases, with 14 bases between. The length of the CDR3 is 14 residues. Germline CDR1 and CDR2: SGHAT and FQNNGV. CDR3 sequence: CASSLGAANYEQYF. The CDR3 bases are TGTGCCAGCAGCCTGGGGGCCGCGAACTACGAGCAGTACTTC.

The gene calls are TRBV25-1 and TRBJ2-5; TRBD2 matches at 11 bases. Trimming cost V 1 base and J 1 base; bases outside gene matches: 5. Germline V lookup: CDR1 MGHDK, CDR2 SYGVNS. The CDR3 has 17 residues. The CDR3 sequence: CASSEWYSGRAQETQYF. The CDR3 nucleotides are TGTGCCAGCAGTGAATGGTATAGCGGGAGGGCCCAAGAGACCCAGTACTTC.

Many counts were recorded for this clone. The J gene is TRBJ2-5, the V gene TRBV10-2, with D perhaps matching TRBD2 (7 bases). With 4 bases removed from V and 5 bases from J, the gap between germline ends came to 11 bases. The CDR3 has 13 residues. Germline values: CDR1 WSHSY, CDR2 SAAADI. CDR3 in DNA: TGCGCCAGCAGTGGGACTAGGGGGGAGACCCAGTACTTC. Translation gives CASSGTRGETQYF.

This chain uses TRBV19 with TRBJ2-5; D may be TRBD1 (5 bases). Trimming pared 2 bases from V and 3 bases from J, leaving 10 bases between. Per the germline V gene, CDR1 is LNHDA and CDR2 is SQIVND (reference sequence). The CDR3 loop spans 14 amino acids. The CDR3 protein is CASSILQDKETQYF. DNA for the CDR3: TGTGCCAGTAGTATATTACAGGATAAAGAGACCCAGTACTTC.